This T cell receptor (beta chain) is from a study of T cell responses to AZD1222 COVID-19 vaccine. On the study more broadly: Investigators merged groups given second doses at roughly 4 or roughly 12 weeks.

Study-wide results and limits: Within unmutated variant regions lay the reported targets of nearly half of spike-specific TCRs. An increase in Spike-specific TCR breadth and depth was observed after two AZD1222 doses.

Some clones are missing from TCRdb's copy, which holds only in-frame ones; the method was immunoSEQ multiplex PCR. The sample records fewer than 130,000 clones, just under 95% being singletons. Germline lookup yields CDR1 MDHEN and CDR2 SYDVKM. J lost 5 bases, V lost 10 bases, and 3 bases had no gene match. This CDR3 comprises 12 residues. Of note for this clone: What it recognizes is unknown.

The chain couples TRBV28 to TRBJ2-5; 11 bases align to TRBD2. The source material was peripheral blood, sampled on day 0 of AZD1222 vaccination. This receptor was taken from an adult in good health. CDR3 nucleotide sequence: TGTGCCACATTAGCGGGGGGGGAGACCCAGTACTTC. This sequence encodes CATLAGGETQYF.